A selection of T cell receptor beta chains follows, all from one sample in a study of T cell responses to AZD1222 COVID-19 vaccine. Clones were read by immunoSEQ multiplex PCR, and TCRdb kept only the in-frame ones, dropping some. The sample carries approximately 180,000 clones, about 90% recorded once. The starting material was peripheral blood, obtained on day 0 of AZD1222 vaccination. These TCRs come from an adult in good health. Both conserved end residues are part of each CDR3. D genes are given only for firm matches.

D,V,J,DNA,CDR3
NA,TRBV9,TRBJ2-4,TGTGCCAGCAGCGTAGGGGGTCCCCAACAAGGCATTCAGTACTTC,CASSVGGPQQGIQYF
NA,TRBV14,TRBJ2-7,TGTGCCAGCAGCCTAGACAGTTACGAGCAGTACTTC,CASSLDSYEQYF
NA,TRBV19,TRBJ2-2,TGTGCCAGTAGGGGGACATTGGACACCGGGGAGCTGTTTTTT,CASRGTLDTGELFF
TRBD1,TRBV28,TRBJ1-5,TGTGCCAGCAGTATCCCCGGGACAGGGGGCGGTCAGCCCCAGCATTTT,CASSIPGTGGGQPQHF
NA,TRBV6-1,TRBJ1-5,TGTGCCAGCAGTGAAGTTGGGGGGCGAGGGAAGCCCCAGCATTTT,CASSEVGGRGKPQHF
NA,TRBV20-1,TRBJ1-2,TGCAGTGCTAGAGGGATTTATGGCTACACCTTC,CSARGIYGYTF
NA,TRBV5-1,TRBJ2-7,TGCGCCAGCAGGAGTGACTCGGGCTCCTACGAGCAGTACTTC,CASRSDSGSYEQYF
NA,TRBV24-1,TRBJ2-3,TGTGCCACCAGTGATATTGCGCGAGCTCCTACGCAGTATTTT,CATSDIARAPTQYF
NA,TRBV7-9,TRBJ2-1,TGTGCCAGCAGCTTACCAGGGAGTAATGAGCAGTTCTTC,CASSLPGSNEQFF
NA,TRBV28,TRBJ1-2,TGTGCCAGCAGCAAGGGACTTCTCGGGGATGGCTACACCTTC,CASSKGLLGDGYTF
NA,TRBV16,TRBJ2-1,TGTGCCAGCAGCCGCCAAGGCCGCGTCTGGAACTTAAACAATGAGCAGTTCTTC,CASSRQGRVWNLNNEQFF
NA,TRBV7-3,TRBJ1-1,TGTGCCAGCAGCTTAAACAGGGCCAACACTGAAGCTTTCTTT,CASSLNRANTEAFF
NA,TRBV28,TRBJ1-6,TGTGCCAGCAGTTTAGACTTCTTTAATTCACCCCTCCACTTT,CASSLDFFNSPLHF
TRBD1,TRBV5-1,TRBJ1-4,TGCGCCAGCAGCACGGGACAGGGTGTAACTAATGAAAAACTGTTTTTT,CASSTGQGVTNEKLFF
TRBD2,TRBV7-2,TRBJ2-5,TGTGCCAGCAGCCAGAGCGGGGGTGGGGAGACCCAGTACTTC,CASSQSGGGETQYF
NA,TRBV28,TRBJ1-4,TGTGCCAGCAGTTTCGAGAACCCCCCAACTAATGAAAAACTGTTTTTT,CASSFENPPTNEKLFF